These 28 T cell receptor beta chains came from one sample sequenced in a study of T-cell memory formation after mild COVID-19. TCRdb fed the 5' RACE reads into MiXCR, producing one record per CDR3 protein. The table records about 130,000 distinct CDR3 sequences, approximately 5.9% of them present only once. Sequenced material: PBMCs or a T cell subset sorted from them (not recorded which). The source of these receptors is an adult woman who had mild COVID-19 (a few samples of this study predate the infection). Cell type and time point are not known.

This chain joins TRBV4-3 and TRBJ1-2; D is perhaps TRBD1 (5 bases). V lost 3 bases and J 7 bases, leaving 9 bases between the germline ends. Germline CDR1 reads LGHNA; CDR2 reads YSLEER. This CDR3 region has 12 residues. CDR3 residues: CASSHRDSGYTF. The CDR3 DNA is TGCGCCAGCAGCCACCGGGACTCTGGCTACACCTTC.

Within the sample, this clonotype is medium-sized (0.01 to 0.1%). V gene TRBV4-1 combines with J gene TRBJ1-1; 11 bases align to TRBD1. The germline V gene has CDR1 MGHRA and CDR2 YSYEKL. Trimming at V came to 3 bases and at J to 6 bases, leaving 6 bases not matched to a gene. The CDR3 length is 15 residues. The CDR3 region is CASSQLRDRGSEAFF. CDR3 nucleotide sequence: TGCGCCAGCAGCCAGCTCCGGGACAGGGGGTCTGAAGCTTTCTTT.

This clonotype was seen at least ten times. V usage is TRBV6-5 and J usage is TRBJ2-7, with 7 bases that match TRBD1. V trimming: 0 bases; J trimming: 4 bases; junction bases outside the gene matches: 6. This CDR3 is 15 amino acids long. Looked up from germline, CDR1 is MNHEY and CDR2 is SVGAGI. This CDR3 is CASSYSGQAWYEQYF. The CDR3 nucleotides are TGTGCCAGCAGTTACTCCGGACAGGCCTGGTACGAGCAGTACTTC.

This clonotype was seen repeatedly, ten times or more. The rearrangement joins TRBV6-2 or TRBV6-3 to TRBJ2-5, with D unresolved. The CDR3 length is 10 residues. Germline-derived CDR1 and CDR2 are MNHEY and SVGEGT. V lost 8 bases and J lost 1, with 2 bases in between. The CDR3 reads CASGQETQYF. CDR3 nucleotides: TGTGCCAGCGGCCAAGAGACCCAGTACTTC.

This clonotype was detected only a few times. The genes are TRBV30 and TRBJ1-5, with TRBD1 matching over 7 bases. The CDR3 covers 14 residues. J was trimmed by 4 bases and V by 1 base; bases with no gene match: 4. CDR1 and CDR2 from the germline V gene are GTSNPN and SVGIG (reference sequence). CDR3 residues: CAWSGAGGNQPQHF. For the CDR3, the DNA is TGTGCCTGGAGTGGGGCAGGGGGGAATCAGCCCCAGCATTTT.

The rearrangement links TRBV9 to TRBJ2-1, with 10 bases identical to TRBD2. This CDR3 is built from 15 residues. The trim removed 7 bases at V and 10 bases at J, leaving 14 bases unmatched. CDR1 SGDLS and CDR2 YYNGEE come from the germline V gene. DNA for the CDR3: TGTGCCAGCGACGCTAGCGGGAGAGGCTCCGGAGAGCAGTTCTTC. Translation gives CASDASGRGSGEQFF.

The chain couples TRBV30 to TRBJ2-7, with 7 nucleotides matching TRBD2. CDR1 and CDR2 from the germline V gene are GTSNPN and SVGIG (reference sequence). This CDR3 is 13 amino acids long. V lost 5 bases to trimming and J lost 5 bases; unmatched junction nucleotides: 9. This CDR3 reads CAWGGLERNEQYF. CDR3 bases: TGTGCCTGGGGAGGACTAGAAAGGAACGAGCAGTACTTC.

At least ten counts were recorded for this clonotype. This chain joins TRBV29-1 and TRBJ2-1; 11 positions match TRBD2. J lost 9 bases, V lost 4 bases, and 14 bases had no gene match. The CDR3 is 16 amino acids. Germline V lookup: CDR1 SQVTM, CDR2 ANQGSEA. The DNA for the CDR3 is TGCAGCGTTGTTCGGGCAACTAGCGGGGGATATGCTGAGCAGTTCTTC. Its translation: CSVVRATSGGYAEQFF.

Concerning this clonotype itself: A much larger clone sits a single nucleotide away, making a read error possible. This chain uses TRBV12-3 or TRBV12-4 with TRBJ2-5; weak D call: TRBD1 (6 bases). The CDR3 is made up of 15 amino acids. The CDR3 DNA reads as TGTGCCAGCAGCCCCCAGAGACAGGTCCAAGAGACCCATTACTTC. Translation: CASSPQRQVQETHYF.

This rearrangement joins TRBV4-1 to TRBJ2-4; possibly TRBD2 for D (5 bases). The germline CDR1 and CDR2 sequences are MGHRA and YSYEKL. This CDR3 spans 15 amino acids. Trimming stripped 4 bases from V and 8 bases from J, with 18 bases between. As DNA, the CDR3 is TGCGCCAGCAGCCCTACCGGGGTCCCGAGTGACATTCAGTACTTC. Translated: CASSPTGVPSDIQYF.

This chain links TRBV5-1 with TRBJ2-3; D uncertain. The CDR3 consists of 15 residues. V lost 1 base to trimming and J lost 0 bases, with 9 bases between them. Germline values: CDR1 SGHRS, CDR2 YFSETQ. CDR3 loop: CASSLRDPSTDTQYF. The CDR3 bases are TGCGCCAGCAGCTTGAGAGATCCGAGCACAGATACGCAGTATTTT.

This clonotype was recorded a few times. V usage is TRBV4-2 and J usage is TRBJ2-5; 7 bases align to TRBD2. The V gene's germline CDR1 is LGHNA and CDR2 YNFKEQ. This CDR3 has 16 amino acids. The junction had 9 bases not matched to a gene; V was cut back by 0 bases and J by 5 bases. CDR3: CASSQELTAGIETQYF. The CDR3 DNA sequence: TGTGCCAGCAGCCAAGAGTTAACAGCGGGGATTGAGACCCAGTACTTC.

The chain combines TRBV7-8 with TRBJ1-5; tentatively, D is TRBD1 (6 bases). The V end lost 1 base, the J end lost 0 bases, and 10 bases lay between the germline ends. The CDR3 contains 16 residues. Looked up from germline, CDR1 is SGHVS and CDR2 is FQNEAQ. CDR3: CASSLVGQRSNQPQHF. The DNA of the CDR3 is TGTGCCAGCAGCTTAGTTGGACAGCGTAGCAATCAGCCCCAGCATTTT.

The chain carries TRBV12-1 and TRBJ1-5; TRBD1 was called by the table and not checked on the DNA. TRBV12-1 has pseudogene status. The CDR3 contains 14 residues. For the CDR3, the DNA is TGTGCCAGCAGGAGGAAAGGGGGAGGTCAGCCCCAGCATTTT. Protein product: CASRRKGGGQPQHF.

In its sample, this clonotype was seen a few times. CDR3 sequence (DNA): TGTGCCAGCAGTGGTGACCCTAGGAACACCGGGGAGCTGTTTTTT. This sequence encodes CASSGDPRNTGELFF. The rearrangement uses TRBV6-1 and TRBJ2-2; D remains ambiguous. Germline CDR1 reads MNHNS; CDR2 reads SASEGT. The V and J ends lost 4 bases and 1 base respectively, with 10 bases between them. The CDR3 runs 15 residues.

Turning to this clonotype: A much bigger clone sits one base away, suggesting this may be a read error. The chain has TRBV29-1 and TRBJ2-7; D ambiguous. Germline-derived CDR1 and CDR2 are SQVTM and ANQGSEA. The CDR3 length is 14 residues. As DNA, the CDR3 is TGCATCGTCGCGAGCAAAAGCGTCTCCTACGAGCAGTACTTC. It yields the protein CIVASKSVSYEQYF.

The genes are TRBV2 and TRBJ1-5; D is uncertain. Trimming removed 4 bases at V and 4 bases at J, with 11 bases between. CDR3 size: 14 residues. CDR1 is SNHLY, CDR2 FYNNEI, per germline. Here the CDR3 reads CASSGSRKNQPQHF. CDR3 coding DNA: TGTGCCAGCAGTGGTTCACGGAAAAATCAGCCCCAGCATTTT.

In its sample, this clonotype was seen many times. The chain is built from TRBV20-1 and TRBJ1-1; 9 bases align to TRBD1. Trimming removed 1 base from V and 0 bases from J; junction bases left unmatched: 3. This CDR3 has 15 residues. Germline V gene sequence: CDR1 DFQATT, CDR2 SNEGSKA (reference sequence). The CDR3 bases are TGCAGTGCTAGAGTTGGGACAGGGATGAACACTGAAGCTTTCTTT. It translates to CSARVGTGMNTEAFF.

In the case of this clonotype: One junction end disagrees with the germline gene, perhaps due to a read error. The chain joins TRBV9 to TRBJ2-2; TRBD2 agrees at 9 bases. Germline loops: CDR1 SGDLS, CDR2 YYNGEE. The CDR3 has 16 amino acids. The CDR3 region has the DNA TGTTCCAGCAGCGCCCGGACTAGCGCCTATACCGGGGAGCTGTTTTTT. Translation gives CSSSARTSAYTGELFF. Full variable domain (remainder filled in from reference TRBV9 and TRBJ2-2): DSGVTQTPKHLITATGQRVTLRCSPRSGDLSVYWYQQSLDQGLQFLIQYYNGEERAKGNILERFSAQQFPDLHSELNLSSLELGDSALYFCSSSARTSAYTGELFFGEGSRLTVL.

In this sample, this clonotype turned up many times. The chain combines TRBV10-3 with TRBJ2-1; D gene ambiguous. The CDR3 is 11 residues long. The V and J ends lost 3 bases and 10 bases respectively, with 7 bases between them. Looked up from germline, CDR1 is ENHRY and CDR2 is SYGVKD. CDR3 nucleotides: TGTGCCATCAGTGAAGGACCGGAGCAGTTCTTC. Its translation: CAISEGPEQFF.

The chain combines TRBV29-1 with TRBJ1-3, with 7 bases matching TRBD1. V lost 7 bases, J lost 0 bases, and 6 bases stayed unmatched. Germline values: CDR1 SQVTM, CDR2 ANQGSEA. There are 14 residues in the CDR3. This CDR3 is CSAAGQRSGNTIYF. The CDR3 bases are TGCAGCGCAGCGGGACAGCGCTCTGGAAACACCATATATTTT. The full variable domain, in which reference TRBV29-1 and TRBJ1-3 provide the parts outside the CDR3, is SAVISQKPSRDICQRGTSLTIQCQVDSQVTMMFWYRQQPGQSLTLIATANQGSEATYESGFVIDKFPISRPNLTFSTLTVSNMSPEDSSIYLCSAAGQRSGNTIYFGEGSWLTVV.

The rearrangement uses TRBV20-1 and TRBJ2-7; TRBD1 matches 7 bases. The CDR3 covers 13 residues. Germline CDR1 and CDR2: DFQATT and SNEGSKA (reference sequence). The trim removed 6 bases at V and 5 bases at J, leaving 10 bases unmatched. CDR3 DNA: TGCAGTGCCTCAACCGGGACAGCCCACGAGCAGTACTTC. Translating gives CSASTGTAHEQYF.

This clonotype has only a few counts. The V and J genes are TRBV6-6 and TRBJ1-5, with D tentatively TRBD1 (6 bases). CDR3 length: 16 residues. In germline, CDR1 is MNHNY, CDR2 SVGAGI (reference sequence). The ends were cut back, 6 bases at V and 2 bases at J, with 17 bases in the middle. CDR3 in amino acids: CASRRPGGAGNQPQHF. The CDR3 coding sequence is TGTGCCAGCAGACGACCGGGGGGGGCGGGCAATCAGCCCCAGCATTTT.

This clonotype has ten or more counts. The CDR3 DNA is TGCAGTGCTAGATTTTGGGCGGACGACCTAATTATCGGTAGCACAGATACGCAGTATTTT. This encodes CSARFWADDLIIGSTDTQYF. This chain links TRBV20-1 with TRBJ2-3; D gene uncertain. Germline CDR1 reads DFQATT; CDR2 reads SNEGSKA (reference sequence). Between the trimmed V and J ends, which lost 2 bases and 0 bases, there was a span of 27 bases. The CDR3 totals 20 residues.

In its sample, this clonotype was seen a few times. This chain connects TRBV24-1 to TRBJ1-5, with 9 bases lining up with TRBD1. Germline CDR1 is KGHDR and CDR2 is SFDVKD. CDR3 length equals 13 residues. V shed 9 bases and J 7 bases; nucleotides not matched to a gene: 6. CDR3 sequence (DNA): TGTGCCACCGCGGACAGGGGCGGCCAGCCCCAGCATTTT. This translates into CATADRGGQPQHF.

This clonotype showed up many times. The gene calls are TRBV5-1 and TRBJ1-4, with D perhaps TRBD1 (5 bases). This CDR3 is 15 amino acids long. Germline-derived CDR1 and CDR2 are SGHRS and YFSETQ. V lost 8 bases to trimming and J lost 7 bases, with 21 bases between them. CDR3 sequence: CASQTTDKRGEKLFF. Written as DNA, the CDR3 is TGCGCCAGTCAAACTACGGATAAAAGGGGTGAAAAACTGTTTTTT.

The table lists this clonotype with a few counts. This chain links TRBV5-6 with TRBJ2-7, with 9 bases matching TRBD1. This CDR3 spans 15 amino acids. Germline CDR1 reads SGHDT; CDR2 reads YYEEEE. Losses at the gene ends were 4 bases for V and 1 base for J; bases not matched to a gene: 6. The CDR3 DNA reads as TGTGCCAGCAGCATGCTCGGACAGGGGTCCTACGAGCAGTACTTC. It yields the protein CASSMLGQGSYEQYF.

The chain recombines TRBV24-1 with TRBJ2-7, with TRBD1 matching over 10 bases. The germline CDR1 and CDR2 sequences are KGHDR and SFDVKD. Trimming cost V 3 bases and J 2 bases; bases outside gene matches: 6. The CDR3 consists of 16 residues. This CDR3 is CATSDTDRGSPYEQYF. CDR3 DNA: TGTGCCACCAGTGATACGGACAGGGGGTCCCCCTACGAGCAGTACTTC.